The 9 T cell receptor beta chains below all came from one sample that was sequenced in a study of type 1 regulatory T cells. TCRdb itself ran the reads through MiXCR, one entry per CDR3 protein. The table shows 80,000 to 100,000 distinct CDR3 sequences, with less than 40% occurring only once. The sequencing sample was made of CD4+ T cells, either the whole sample or a sorted fraction (not recorded which). The source of these receptors is a human donor in good health.

The rearrangement joins TRBV7-9 to TRBJ2-1, with D maybe TRBD2 (5 bases). V dropped 6 bases and J dropped 7 bases, with 10 bases sitting between them. CDR3 length: 12 amino acids. Germline-derived CDR1 and CDR2 are SEHNR and FQNEAQ (reference sequence). In DNA form, the CDR3 reads TGTGCCAGCAGGTGGCAGCGGAATGAGCAGTTCTTC. This gives the protein CASRWQRNEQFF.

This clonotype came up many times. The V and J genes are TRBV10-3 and TRBJ2-1; 9 bases are a match to TRBD1. CDR3 size: 14 residues. Germline lookup yields CDR1 ENHRY and CDR2 SYGVKD. V lost 3 bases to trimming and J lost 7 bases; unmatched junction nucleotides: 4. This CDR3 is CAISDRTGDNEQFF. The CDR3 region has the DNA TGTGCCATCAGTGACAGGACAGGGGATAATGAGCAGTTCTTC.

This clonotype was picked up a small number of times. The rearrangement joins TRBV7-2 to TRBJ2-7, with a weak D call TRBD1 (5 bases). The V end was cut by 1 base, the J end by 0 bases, with 7 bases between. There are 14 residues in the CDR3. Per germline, CDR1 SGHTA and CDR2 FQGNSA. CDR3 nucleotides: TGTGCCAGCAGCTTAGAGACAGCCTCCTACGAGCAGTACTTC. Translated: CASSLETASYEQYF.

This chain links TRBV12-3 or TRBV12-4 with TRBJ2-3; unclear D gene. Trimming pared 6 bases from V and 14 bases from J, leaving 15 bases between. This CDR3 has 11 amino acids. CDR3 bases: TGTGCCAGCAGAGCTTTTGAACGAGCGTATTTT. It codes for CASRAFERAYF.

CDR3 sequence (DNA): TGTGCCAGCAGCCCTATTAGCGGGAGAAAGCCCGGGGAGCTGTTTTTT. Residues: CASSPISGRKPGELFF. The chain is built from TRBV3-1 and TRBJ2-2; 9 nucleotides agree with TRBD2. This CDR3 is 16 amino acids long. The V gene end was trimmed by 4 bases and the J gene end by 6 bases; junction bases not matched to a gene: 9. CDR1 LGHDT and CDR2 YNNKEL come from the germline V gene (reference sequence).

As to this clonotype: An end of the junction does not agree with germline; a read error may underlie this. The chain is built from TRBV7-2 and TRBJ2-2, with TRBD1 matching over 9 bases. CDR3 length equals 18 residues. CDR1 is SGHTA and CDR2 is FQGNSA in the germline V gene. CDR3 DNA sequence: TGTGCCAGCAGCTTAACGTTTATCGGGACAGGGAACACCGGGGGGCTGTTTTTT. Translation gives CASSLTFIGTGNTGGLFF.

This clonotype was observed a few times. The chain has TRBV7-8 and TRBJ2-1, with 15 bases identical to TRBD2. CDR1 is SGHVS, CDR2 FQNEAQ, per germline. CDR3 size: 20 residues. Losses at the gene ends were 5 bases for V and 3 bases for J; bases not matched to a gene: 14. The CDR3 coding sequence is TGTGCCAGCAGCGCGACGGGTGGGGGGACTAGCGGGAGGTACTACAATGAGCAGTTCTTC. It translates to CASSATGGGTSGRYYNEQFF. Full variable domain (remainder filled in from reference TRBV7-8 and TRBJ2-1): GAGVSQSPRYKVAKRGQDVALRCDPISGHVSLFWYQQALGQGPEFLTYFQNEAQLDKSGLPSDRFFAERPEGSVSTLKIQRTQQEDSAVYLCASSATGGGTSGRYYNEQFFGPGTRLTVL.

The V call is TRBV20-1, the J call TRBJ2-3; 13 nucleotides align to TRBD2. Trimming took 6 bases from V and 5 from J; bases not matched to a gene: 5. The CDR3 loop spans 14 amino acids. Germline CDR1 DFQATT, CDR2 SNEGSKA (reference sequence). CDR3 residues: CSAGLAGVGDTQYF. The CDR3 DNA is TGCAGTGCCGGACTAGCGGGAGTCGGAGATACGCAGTATTTT.

The gene calls are TRBV4-1 and TRBJ1-5; the D gene is possibly TRBD1 (5 bases). This CDR3 spans 15 amino acids. V dropped 4 bases and J dropped 6 bases, with 16 bases sitting between them. Germline V gene data show CDR1 as MGHRA and CDR2 as YSYEKL. Written as DNA, the CDR3 is TGCGCCAGCAGCCTTTACCCCCGGGACGCTCAGCCCCAGCATTTT. Translated, it gives CASSLYPRDAQPQHF.